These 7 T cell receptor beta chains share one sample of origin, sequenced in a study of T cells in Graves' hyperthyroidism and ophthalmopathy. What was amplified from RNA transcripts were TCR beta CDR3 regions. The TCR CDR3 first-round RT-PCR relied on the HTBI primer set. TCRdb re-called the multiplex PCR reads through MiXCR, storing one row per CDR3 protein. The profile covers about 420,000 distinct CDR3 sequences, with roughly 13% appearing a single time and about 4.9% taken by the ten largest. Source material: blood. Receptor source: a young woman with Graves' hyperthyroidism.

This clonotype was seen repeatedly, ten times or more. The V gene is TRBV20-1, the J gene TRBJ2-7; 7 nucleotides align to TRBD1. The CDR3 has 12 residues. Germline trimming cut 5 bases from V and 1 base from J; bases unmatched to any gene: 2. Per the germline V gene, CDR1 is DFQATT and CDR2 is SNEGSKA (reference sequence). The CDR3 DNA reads TGCAGTGCTTCACAGGGGTCCTACGAGCAGTACTTC. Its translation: CSASQGSYEQYF.

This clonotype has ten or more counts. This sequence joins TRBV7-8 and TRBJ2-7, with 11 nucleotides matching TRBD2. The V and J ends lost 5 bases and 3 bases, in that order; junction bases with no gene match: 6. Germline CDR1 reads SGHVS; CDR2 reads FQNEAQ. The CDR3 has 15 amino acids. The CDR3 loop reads CASSLTSGRSYEQYF. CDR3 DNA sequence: TGTGCCAGCAGCCTAACTAGCGGGAGAAGCTACGAGCAGTACTTC.

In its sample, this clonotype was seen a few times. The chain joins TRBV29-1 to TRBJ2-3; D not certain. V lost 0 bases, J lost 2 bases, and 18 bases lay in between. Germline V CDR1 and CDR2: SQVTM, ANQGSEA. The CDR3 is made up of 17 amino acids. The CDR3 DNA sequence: TGCAGCGTTGAAGATCCTCTTATCGGCTGGAACACAGATACGCAGTATTTT. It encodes CSVEDPLIGWNTDTQYF.

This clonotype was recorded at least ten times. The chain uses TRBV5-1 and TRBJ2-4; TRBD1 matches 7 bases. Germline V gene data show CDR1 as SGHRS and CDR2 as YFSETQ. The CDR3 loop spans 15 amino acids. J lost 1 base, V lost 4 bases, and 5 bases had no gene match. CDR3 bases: TGCGCCAGCAGCGCCGCACAGGGGGCCAAAAACATTCAGTACTTC. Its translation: CASSAAQGAKNIQYF.

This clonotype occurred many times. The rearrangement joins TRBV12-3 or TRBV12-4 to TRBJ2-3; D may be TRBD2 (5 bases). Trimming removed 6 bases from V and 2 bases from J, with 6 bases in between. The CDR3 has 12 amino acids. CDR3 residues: CASRRVTDTQYF. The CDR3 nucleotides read TGTGCCAGCAGGCGGGTCACAGATACGCAGTATTTT.

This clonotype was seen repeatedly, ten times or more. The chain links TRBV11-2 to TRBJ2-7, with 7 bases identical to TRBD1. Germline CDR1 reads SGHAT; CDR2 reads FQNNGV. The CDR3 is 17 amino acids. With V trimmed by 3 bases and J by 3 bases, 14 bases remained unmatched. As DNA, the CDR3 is TGTGCCAGCAGCTTCGGGAAACCGGGACAGAACTTCTACGAGCAGTACTTC. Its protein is CASSFGKPGQNFYEQYF.

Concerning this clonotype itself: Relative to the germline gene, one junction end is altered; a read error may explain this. CDR3 residues: CSAPTSGPTDTQYF. CDR3 sequence (DNA): TGCAGTGCCCCAACTAGCGGGCCCACAGATACGCAGTATTTC. This chain joins TRBV20-1 and TRBJ2-3, with 9 nucleotides matching TRBD2. Germline V gene sequence: CDR1 DFQATT, CDR2 SNEGSKA (reference sequence). The CDR3 contains 14 residues.